One and the same sample provided the 18 T cell receptor beta chains below, sequenced in a study of blood T cell repertoires in COVID-19. The repertoire was sequenced with immunoSEQ multiplex PCR; TCRdb's copy has only in-frame clones and lacks some. The sample gives a few hundred thousand clones, roughly 75% of which show up once; about 7.2% is in the top ten. Material: peripheral blood. These receptors originate from a woman aged 65 to 85 with acute or convalescent COVID-19.

The table lists this clone with a count of one. The genes are TRBV5-4 and TRBJ2-5; maybe TRBD2 (5 bases). Trimming stripped 2 bases from V and 2 bases from J, with 7 bases between. The CDR3 contains 13 residues. Germline loops: CDR1 SGHNT, CDR2 YYREEE (reference sequence). CDR3 amino acids: CASSFRGQETQYF. The DNA of the CDR3 is TGTGCCAGCAGCTTTCGGGGACAAGAGACCCAGTACTTC.

The chain links TRBV7-3 to TRBJ2-6, with 7 nucleotides matching TRBD2. The length of the CDR3 is 16 residues. The V and J ends lost 1 base and 4 bases, in that order; junction bases with no gene match: 4. Germline CDR1 reads SGHTA; CDR2 reads FQGTGA. As DNA, the CDR3 is TGTGCCAGCAGCTTAATGGGAGGGTACGGGGCCAACGTCCTGACTTTC. Amino acid sequence: CASSLMGGYGANVLTF.

The gene calls are TRBV6-2 or TRBV6-3 and TRBJ2-3; 9 positions agree with TRBD2. CDR1 and CDR2 (germline): MNHEY, SVGEGT. The V and J ends lost 5 bases and 4 bases, in that order; junction bases with no gene match: 4. The CDR3 is 14 amino acids. CDR3 coding DNA: TGTGCCAGCAGTAACGCGGGGGGGTCAGATACGCAGTATTTT. It codes for CASSNAGGSDTQYF.

The chain is built from TRBV6-1 and TRBJ1-5; 9 positions match TRBD1. With 2 bases clipped from V and 9 bases from J, the junction kept 14 bases outside the gene matches. Germline V gene sequence: CDR1 MNHNS, CDR2 SASEGT. The CDR3 runs to 17 residues. CDR3 in DNA: TGTGCCAGCAGTGAAACTGTCTCGGGGACAGGGCGATGGCCCCAGCATTTT. Encoded protein: CASSETVSGTGRWPQHF.

This rearrangement joins TRBV6-5 to TRBJ2-7; tentative D call: TRBD2 (5 bases). V gave up 8 bases and J gave up 6 bases, with 17 bases separating them. Germline V lookup: CDR1 MNHEY, CDR2 SVGAGI. This CDR3 is built from 13 residues. The CDR3 region has the DNA TGTGCCAGCGATGAGGGCTACGTCGGCGAGCAGTACGTC. Amino acid sequence: CASDEGYVGEQYV.

The CDR3 sequence: CASSLSPRTSVQFF. The DNA of the CDR3 is TGTGCCAGCAGCTTAAGTCCCCGCACTAGTGTGCAGTTCTTC. The chain carries TRBV7-2 and TRBJ2-1; D might be TRBD2 (5 bases). The CDR3 covers 14 residues. The V end was cut by 2 bases, the J end by 12 bases, with 17 bases between. Germline values: CDR1 SGHTA, CDR2 FQGNSA.

The chain has TRBV5-5 and TRBJ2-7; D is possibly TRBD1 (6 bases). The germline CDR1 and CDR2 sequences are SGHKS and YYEKEE (reference sequence). Trimming removed 4 bases from V and 1 base from J, with 18 bases in between. The CDR3 is 16 residues long. The CDR3 sequence is CASSPWAGQSSYEQYV. DNA for the CDR3: TGTGCCAGCAGCCCATGGGCAGGACAGAGTTCCTACGAGCAGTACGTC.

The rearrangement joins TRBV2 to TRBJ1-1, with D hard to call. Germline-derived CDR1 and CDR2 are SNHLY and FYNNEI. The CDR3 covers 13 residues. Trimming left V 5 bases short and J 7 bases short, with 14 bases between. The CDR3 is CASSRDGGSEAFF. CDR3 nucleotides: TGTGCCAGCAGTAGAGACGGAGGGAGTGAAGCTTTCTTT.

The chain is built from TRBV9 and TRBJ2-2; D remains unclear. Deletions cut 3 bases from V and 7 bases from J, with 10 bases between. The CDR3 totals 13 residues. The germline V gene encodes CDR1 SGDLS and CDR2 YYNGEE. CDR3 in amino acids: CASSGLGRGELFF. The CDR3 DNA is TGTGCCAGCAGCGGGCTAGGTCGCGGGGAGCTGTTTTTT.

This chain joins TRBV15 and TRBJ2-7; tentative D call: TRBD2 (5 bases). The CDR3 sequence is 12 residues long. Trimming shortened V by 3 bases and J by 6 bases, and 9 bases separated the two germline ends. The germline V gene has CDR1 LNHNV and CDR2 YYDKDF (reference sequence). Here the CDR3 reads CATSSIGGEQYF. Here the CDR3 DNA reads TGTGCCACCAGCAGTATCGGAGGCGAGCAGTACTTC.

The chain carries TRBV10-3 and TRBJ1-2; possibly TRBD1 for D (5 bases). V was pared by 3 bases and J by 0 bases, with 14 bases between. The CDR3 has 16 amino acids. Per the germline V gene, CDR1 is ENHRY and CDR2 is SYGVKD. Here the CDR3 DNA reads TGTGCCATCAGTGACCCCGGCAGGGCCTCTAACTATGGCTACACCTTC. The encoded protein is CAISDPGRASNYGYTF.

In this sample, this clone turned up once. The chain couples TRBV3-1 (or the pseudogene TRBV3-2) to TRBJ1-2; maybe TRBD1 (6 bases). This CDR3 has 14 residues. Germline V gene data show CDR1 as LGHDT and CDR2 as YNNKEL (reference sequence). Trimming took 1 base from V and 4 from J, leaving 10 bases between them. In DNA form, the CDR3 reads TGTGCCAGCAGCCAAGCACAGGGCGGCTATGGCTACACCTTC. Its translation: CASSQAQGGYGYTF.

This rearrangement joins TRBV18 to TRBJ1-4; maybe TRBD1 (5 bases). Germline V gives CDR1 KGHSH, CDR2 LQKENI. V shed 3 bases and J shed 5 bases, with 10 bases lying between them. The CDR3 has 14 amino acids. CDR3: CASSPRGGNEKLFF. DNA of the CDR3: TGTGCCAGCTCACCTCGCGGGGGGAATGAAAAACTGTTTTTT.

The CDR3, as DNA: TGTGCCTGGGGCAGAACTAACTATGGCTACACCTTC. Translated: CAWGRTNYGYTF. V usage is TRBV30 and J usage is TRBJ1-2; D gene uncertain. The CDR3 consists of 12 residues. The V end was cut by 5 bases, the J end by 0 bases, with 7 bases between. The germline gives CDR1 GTSNPN, CDR2 SVGIG (reference sequence).

The rearrangement joins TRBV5-1 to TRBJ1-3; maybe TRBD1 (6 bases). Germline CDR1 reads SGHRS; CDR2 reads YFSETQ. Trimming took 2 bases from V and 0 from J, leaving 6 bases between them. The CDR3 consists of 14 residues. The CDR3 loop reads CASSLQGSGNTIYF. The CDR3 DNA follows: TGCGCCAGCAGCTTACAGGGCTCTGGAAACACCATATATTTT.

The J gene is TRBJ1-2, the V gene TRBV30; TRBD1 might be the D (6 bases). The CDR3 is 15 amino acids. The V gene lost 3 bases and the J gene lost 2 bases, with 16 bases spanning the gap. In germline, CDR1 is GTSNPN, CDR2 SVGIG (reference sequence). The CDR3, as DNA: TGTGCCTGGAGGACGGGGGGGGCCGGGAACTATGGCTACACCTTC. As protein: CAWRTGGAGNYGYTF. The full variable domain, its missing parts supplied by reference TRBV30 and TRBJ1-2, is SQTIHQWPATLVQPVGSPLSLECTVEGTSNPNLYWYRQAAGRGLQLLFYSVGIGQISSEVPQNLSASRPQDRQFILSSKKLLLSDSGFYLCAWRTGGAGNYGYTFGSGTRLTVV.

The J gene is TRBJ2-1, the V gene TRBV7-9; perhaps TRBD1 as D (5 bases). Germline V lookup: CDR1 SEHNR, CDR2 FQNEAQ (reference sequence). Trimming took 2 bases from V and 0 from J, leaving 8 bases between them. The CDR3 length is 15 residues. CDR3 amino acids: CASSLQGSSYNEQFF. The CDR3 nucleotides are TGTGCCAGCAGCTTACAGGGCAGCTCCTACAATGAGCAGTTCTTC.

This clone is a singleton in its sample. The chain combines TRBV4-1 with TRBJ1-6, with D unresolved. The CDR3 spans 17 residues. V was clipped by 0 bases and J by 4 bases, with 13 bases between them. Germline assignment: CDR1 MGHRA and CDR2 YSYEKL. CDR3 sequence reads: CASSQDIITAYNSPLHF. The CDR3 DNA sequence: TGCGCCAGCAGCCAAGATATCATTACAGCTTATAATTCACCCCTCCACTTT.